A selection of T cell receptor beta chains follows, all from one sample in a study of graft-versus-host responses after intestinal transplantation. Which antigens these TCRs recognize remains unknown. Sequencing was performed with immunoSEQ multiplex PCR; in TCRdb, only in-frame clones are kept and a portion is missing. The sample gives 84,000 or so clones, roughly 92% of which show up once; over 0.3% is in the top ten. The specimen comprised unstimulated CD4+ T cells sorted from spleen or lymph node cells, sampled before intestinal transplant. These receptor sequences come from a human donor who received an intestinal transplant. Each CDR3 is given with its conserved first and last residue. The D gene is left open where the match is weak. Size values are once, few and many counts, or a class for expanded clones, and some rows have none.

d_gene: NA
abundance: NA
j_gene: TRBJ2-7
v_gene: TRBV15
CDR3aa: CATSRDWSGPSYEQYF
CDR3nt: TGTGCCACCAGCAGAGATTGGAGCGGGCCCTCCTACGAGCAGTACTTC

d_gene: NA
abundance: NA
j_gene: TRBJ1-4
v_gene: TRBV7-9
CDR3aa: CASSPTQGRVGEKLFF
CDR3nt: TGTGCCAGCAGCCCCACCCAGGGGCGGGTCGGGGAAAAACTGTTTTTT

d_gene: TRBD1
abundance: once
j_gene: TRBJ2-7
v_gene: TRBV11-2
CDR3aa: CASSLARDSFF
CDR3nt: TGTGCCAGCAGCTTAGCCCGGGACAGCTTCTTC

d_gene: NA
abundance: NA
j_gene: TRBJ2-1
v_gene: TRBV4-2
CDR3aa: CASSKGPDSYNEQFF
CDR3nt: TGTGCCAGCAGCAAGGGACCAGACTCCTACAATGAGCAGTTCTTC

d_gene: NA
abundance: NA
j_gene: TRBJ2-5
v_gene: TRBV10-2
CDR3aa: CASSVLAQETQYF
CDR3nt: TGCGCCAGCAGTGTACTAGCCCAAGAGACCCAGTACTTC

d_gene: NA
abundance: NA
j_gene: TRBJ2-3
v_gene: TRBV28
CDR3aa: CASKSGVSTDTQYF
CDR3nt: TGTGCCAGCAAATCAGGGGTCTCCACAGATACGCAGTATTTT

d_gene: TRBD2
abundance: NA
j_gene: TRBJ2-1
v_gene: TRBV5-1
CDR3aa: CASSPLLAGGSNEQFF
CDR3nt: TGCGCCAGCAGCCCCCTTCTAGCGGGAGGGTCCAATGAGCAGTTCTTC

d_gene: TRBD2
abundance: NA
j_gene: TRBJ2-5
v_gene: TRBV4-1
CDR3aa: CASSQRRSSGSQETQYF
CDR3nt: TGCGCCAGCAGCCAACGACGGAGTAGCGGGTCCCAAGAGACCCAGTACTTC

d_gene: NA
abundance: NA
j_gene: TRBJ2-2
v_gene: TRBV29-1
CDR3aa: CSVGGDRVIRTRANTGELFF
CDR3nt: TGCAGCGTTGGGGGGGACAGAGTAATTAGAACTAGGGCGAACACCGGGGAGCTGTTTTTT

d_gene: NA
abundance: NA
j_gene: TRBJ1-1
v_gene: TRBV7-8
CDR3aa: CASSPRWGFGEAFF
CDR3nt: TGTGCCAGCAGCCCCCGATGGGGGTTCGGTGAAGCTTTCTTT

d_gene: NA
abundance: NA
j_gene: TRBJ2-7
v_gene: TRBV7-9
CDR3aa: CASSYKATGQRVKQYF
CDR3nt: TGTGCCAGCAGCTATAAGGCTACGGGGCAAAGGGTTAAGCAGTACTTC

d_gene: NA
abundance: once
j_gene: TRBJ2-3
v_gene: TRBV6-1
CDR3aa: CASSEGGRSTDTQYF
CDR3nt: TGTGCCAGCAGTGAAGGGGGTCGTAGCACAGATACGCAGTATTTT